This TCR beta chain was documented in a study of control samples from healthy donors and cancer patients. Assay used: immunoSEQ multiplex PCR; TCRdb lists only in-frame clones, some missing. The sample contains 150,000 to 200,000 clones, over 85% of which appear only once. Germline loops: CDR1 SNHLY, CDR2 FYNNEI. The CDR3 extends over 10 amino acids. Deletions cut 8 bases from V and 13 bases from J, with 12 bases between. This sequence originates from a man between 25 and 39 years old in good health. This chain links TRBV2 with TRBJ1-3; unclear D gene. Sequenced sample: blood. The CDR3: CASGRVSIYF. CDR3 nucleotide sequence: TGTGCCAGCGGTAGGGTATCGATATATTTT.